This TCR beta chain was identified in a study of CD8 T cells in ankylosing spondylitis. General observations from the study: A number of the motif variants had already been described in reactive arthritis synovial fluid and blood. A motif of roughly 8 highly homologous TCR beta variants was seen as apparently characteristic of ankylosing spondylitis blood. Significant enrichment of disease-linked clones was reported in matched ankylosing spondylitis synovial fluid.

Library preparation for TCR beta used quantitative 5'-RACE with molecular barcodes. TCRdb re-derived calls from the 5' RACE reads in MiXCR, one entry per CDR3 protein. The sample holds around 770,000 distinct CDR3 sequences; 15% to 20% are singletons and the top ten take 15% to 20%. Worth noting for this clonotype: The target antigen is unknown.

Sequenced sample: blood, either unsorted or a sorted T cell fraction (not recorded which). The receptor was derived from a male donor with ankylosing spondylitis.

This CDR3 is CASRNLAGGGYEQFF. The DNA of the CDR3 is TGTGCCAGCAGGAACCTAGCGGGTGGGGGATATGAGCAGTTCTTC. The chain recombines TRBV28 with TRBJ2-1; TRBD2 matches at 8 bases. The J segment lost 8 bases and the V segment lost 6 bases, leaving 12 bases of the junction unmatched. In germline, CDR1 is MDHEN, CDR2 SYDVKM. The CDR3 has 15 amino acids.